The sample holds one count of the clone carrying this T cell receptor (beta chain). Before being deemed recovered, Cohort 3 donors had two negative PCRs, clearance, or symptom resolution. These data belong to a study of blood T cell repertoires in COVID-19. Losses at the gene ends were 7 bases for V and 0 bases for J; bases not matched to a gene: 5. The CDR3 contains 14 residues. Germline assignment: CDR1 MDHEN and CDR2 SYDVKM. Assay used: immunoSEQ multiplex PCR; TCRdb lists only in-frame clones, some missing. The sample has 250,000 to 300,000 clones, 80% to 90% seen once. The chain uses TRBV28 and TRBJ1-1; 7 bases match TRBD1. Sequenced input: PBMCs or T cells enriched from blood (not recorded which). The sequence derives from a woman between 45 and 65 years old who had recovered from COVID-19. The CDR3 sequence: CASNPGTVNTEAFF. Written as DNA, the CDR3 is TGTGCCAGCAATCCCGGGACAGTGAACACTGAAGCTTTCTTT.